The clone carrying this T cell receptor (beta chain) showed up just once. This CDR3 contains 13 residues. Germline V lookup: CDR1 ENHRY, CDR2 SYGVKD. The junction had 4 bases not matched to a gene; V was cut back by 6 bases and J by 8 bases. This sample is drawn from a study of blood T cell repertoires in COVID-19. Study at large: The United States, Italy and Spain were the sources of the acute and convalescent COVID-19 samples. The cDNA or gDNA used as material had been derived from T cells, B-cell-depleted T cells, or PBMCs.

Seattle cases were enrolled at active infection and followed longitudinally. Original data processing: Amplification of reference gene primers was used by the study to estimate nucleated cell counts. Some clones are missing from TCRdb's copy, which holds only in-frame ones; the method was immunoSEQ multiplex PCR. D and trimming were read from the DNA, whereas the V and J calls and clone size are those reported in that table. The sample yields almost 400,000 clones, around 87% seen once. The source of this sequence is a woman aged 55-70 years with COVID-19, enrolled during active disease. The chain recombines TRBV10-3 with TRBJ1-6; 7 nucleotides align to TRBD1. The sequenced material came from peripheral blood. CDR3 coding DNA: TGTGCCATCAGCCAGGGGGAGGATTCACCCCTCCACTTT. Translating it yields CAISQGEDSPLHF.